What follows is one TCR beta chain and its context. This record belongs to a study of blood T cell repertoires in COVID-19. The CDR3 consists of 14 residues. Germline V gene lookup returns CDR1 LNHDA and CDR2 SQIVND (reference sequence). Trimming removed 3 bases at V and 4 bases at J, with 12 bases between. Assay used: immunoSEQ multiplex PCR; TCRdb lists only in-frame clones, some missing. The sample has 300,000 to 450,000 clones, roughly 90% seen once. This sequence joins TRBV19 and TRBJ1-2; D not certain. This TCR was recovered from a woman between 55 and 75 years old with COVID-19, enrolled during active disease. Source material: peripheral blood. The CDR3 sequence: CASSIPGEFYGYTF. The CDR3 bases are TGTGCCAGTAGTATCCCCGGGGAATTCTATGGCTACACCTTC.